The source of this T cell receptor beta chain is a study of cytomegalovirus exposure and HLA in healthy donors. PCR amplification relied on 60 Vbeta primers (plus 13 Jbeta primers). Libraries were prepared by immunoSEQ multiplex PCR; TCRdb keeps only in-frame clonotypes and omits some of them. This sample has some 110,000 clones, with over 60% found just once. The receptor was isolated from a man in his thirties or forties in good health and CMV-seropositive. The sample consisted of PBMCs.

Here the CDR3 DNA reads TGTGCCACCAGCAGAGAAGGGGGCGGCAATCAGCCCCAGCATTTT. Translating it yields CATSREGGGNQPQHF. The V and J genes are TRBV15 and TRBJ1-5; 7 bases are a match to TRBD1. CDR3 size: 15 residues. V shed 0 bases, J shed 2 bases, and the junction held 1 base outside the gene matches. From germline, CDR1 is LNHNV and CDR2 YYDKDF (reference sequence).